This TCR beta chain was documented in a study of blood T cell repertoires in COVID-19. Across the study: The samples span acute and convalescent COVID-19 from the United States, Italy and Spain. Sources were T cells, B-cell-depleted T cells, or PBMCs; the material itself was cDNA or gDNA.

This CDR3 region has 14 residues. Trimming at V came to 5 bases and at J to 5 bases, leaving 2 bases not matched to a gene. CDR1 and CDR2 (germline): MDHEN, SYDVKM. In the original processing: Cell counts per sample came from amplifying reference gene primers. TCRdb keeps only in-frame clones here, not all; method: immunoSEQ multiplex PCR. The DNA gave D and trimming, while V, J and clone size come from that table. This table has about 310,000 clones, 90% appearing once. This TCR derives from a woman under 40 with COVID-19, enrolled during active disease. The chain employs TRBV28 and TRBJ1-6; TRBD1 matches 8 bases. The sample was peripheral blood. The CDR3 DNA sequence: TGTGCCAGCAGTCCGGGACAGGATAATTCACCCCTCCACTTT. It is translated as CASSPGQDNSPLHF.